A single sample is the source of the 17 T cell receptor beta chains below, sequenced in a study of blood T cell repertoires in COVID-19. Data came from immunoSEQ multiplex PCR; TCRdb stores just in-frame clones and leaves some out. The table lists about 230,000 clones, roughly 90% of them singletons. The source material was peripheral blood. The receptors come from a woman in her sixties with acute or convalescent COVID-19.

J is TRBJ1-2 and V is TRBV2; 7 bases line up with TRBD1. The CDR3 consists of 12 residues. V gave up 4 bases and J gave up 6 bases; unmatched junction bases: 2. The germline V gene encodes CDR1 SNHLY and CDR2 FYNNEI. CDR3 DNA sequence: TGTGCCAGCAGTGGGCAGGGGGATGGCTACACCTTC. Encoded protein: CASSGQGDGYTF.

The gene calls are TRBV6-2 or TRBV6-3 and TRBJ2-7, with 11 nucleotides matching TRBD2. The CDR3 loop spans 15 amino acids. J was trimmed by 0 bases and V by 6 bases; bases with no gene match: 4. The germline V gene has CDR1 MNHEY and CDR2 SVGEGT. CDR3 nucleotide sequence: TGTGCCAGCAGCCAAGGACTAGCGGGCTCCTACGAGCAGTACTTC. Protein product: CASSQGLAGSYEQYF.

This clone was seen a handful of times. The gene calls are TRBV6-2 or TRBV6-3 and TRBJ1-1, with D uncertain. Trimming took off 4 bases at V and 4 bases at J, with 10 bases between the two ends. Germline CDR1 and CDR2: MNHEY and SVGEGT. The CDR3 length is 13 residues. DNA for the CDR3: TGTGCCAGCAGTTGGAGCTACGGCACTGAAGCTTTCTTT. Translated, it gives CASSWSYGTEAFF.

The chain uses TRBV29-1 and TRBJ2-1; 7 bases are shared with TRBD1. Looked up from germline, CDR1 is SQVTM and CDR2 is ANQGSEA. This CDR3 comprises 11 residues. The junction had 9 bases not matched to a gene; V was cut back by 7 bases and J by 12 bases. The DNA of the CDR3 is TGCAGCGCCCTTTTCACAGGGGCGCAGTTCTTC. Residues: CSALFTGAQFF.

The gene calls are TRBV28 and TRBJ2-1; 10 bases are shared with TRBD2. The CDR3 covers 14 residues. Germline values: CDR1 MDHEN, CDR2 SYDVKM. The J segment lost 9 bases and the V segment lost 8 bases, leaving 10 bases of the junction unmatched. Here the CDR3 DNA reads TGTGCCAGCGAAAGGACTAGCGGTGCCCTTGAGCAGTTCTTC. The encoded protein is CASERTSGALEQFF.

CDR3 sequence reads: CASSSPGTAQETQYF. CDR3 in DNA: TGTGCCAGCAGTTCCCCCGGGACAGCTCAAGAGACCCAGTACTTC. The chain joins TRBV28 to TRBJ2-5; 7 bases align to TRBD1. The length of the CDR3 is 15 residues. The V gene end was trimmed by 4 bases and the J gene end by 2 bases; junction bases not matched to a gene: 7. Germline V gene sequence: CDR1 MDHEN, CDR2 SYDVKM.

The rearrangement joins TRBV3-1 (or the pseudogene TRBV3-2) to TRBJ2-7; TRBD2 matches 10 bases. CDR1 is LGHDT and CDR2 is YNNKEL in the germline V gene (reference sequence). This CDR3 has 14 amino acids. Trimming at V came to 0 bases and at J to 6 bases, leaving 2 bases not matched to a gene. The CDR3 reads CASSQEWTSGEQYF. CDR3 in DNA: TGTGCCAGCAGCCAAGAATGGACTAGCGGCGAGCAGTACTTC.

This clone was detected only a few times. The chain uses TRBV10-3 and TRBJ1-3; unclear D gene. The germline V and J ends were trimmed by 3 bases and 4 bases, with 16 bases remaining between them. Germline V gene data show CDR1 as ENHRY and CDR2 as SYGVKD. CDR3 length: 16 residues. CDR3 in DNA: TGTGCCATCAGTGACCTAGGACTGATGAAGGGAAACACCATATATTTT. Amino acids: CAISDLGLMKGNTIYF.

The gene calls are TRBV6-2 or TRBV6-3 and TRBJ1-1; 9 positions match TRBD1. This CDR3 comprises 15 residues. J gave up 1 base and V 2 bases, and 2 bases lay outside the gene matches. The germline CDR1 and CDR2 sequences are MNHEY and SVGEGT. CDR3 sequence (DNA): TGTGCCAGCAGTTACGCGGGACAGGGGAACACTGAAGCTTTCTTT. Translation: CASSYAGQGNTEAFF.

This clone was detected once. The rearrangement links TRBV6-6 to TRBJ1-1; D perhaps matches TRBD1 (5 bases). Trimming left V 11 bases short and J 7 bases short, with 8 bases between. The CDR3 length is 9 residues. Germline lookup yields CDR1 MNHNY and CDR2 SVGAGI (reference sequence). CDR3 coding DNA: TGTGCCGCGGGACGTGAAGCTTTCTTT. This gives the protein CAAGREAFF.

The chain carries TRBV6-2 or TRBV6-3 and TRBJ2-3; 10 bases are shared with TRBD2. The junction had 3 bases not matched to a gene; V was cut back by 0 bases and J by 0 bases. Germline V lookup: CDR1 MNHEY, CDR2 SVGEGT. The CDR3 runs to 17 residues. The CDR3 is CASSYSKTSGSTDTQYF. In DNA, the CDR3 is TGTGCCAGCAGTTACTCAAAGACTAGCGGGAGCACAGATACGCAGTATTTT.

V is TRBV6-5 and J is TRBJ1-2; 8 nucleotides align to TRBD1. V was clipped by 2 bases and J by 5 bases; unmatched bases: 7. Germline CDR1 MNHEY, CDR2 SVGAGI. The CDR3 is made up of 15 amino acids. The chain's CDR3 is CASSYTDRVGYGYTF. The CDR3 DNA sequence: TGTGCCAGCAGTTACACGGACAGGGTGGGGTATGGCTACACCTTC.

The rearrangement uses TRBV5-4 and TRBJ2-1; D perhaps matches TRBD2 (6 bases). The germline V gene has CDR1 SGHNT and CDR2 YYREEE (reference sequence). The CDR3 is 15 amino acids. Trimming took off 4 bases at V and 10 bases at J, with 21 bases between the two ends. In DNA form, the CDR3 reads TGTGCCAGCAGCCAACGCGGGACGGTCGACCGGGAGCAGTTCTTC. Its protein is CASSQRGTVDREQFF.

This rearrangement joins TRBV7-2 to TRBJ2-5, with 11 bases lining up with TRBD2. Germline CDR1 SGHTA, CDR2 FQGNSA. V shed 1 base, J shed 4 bases, and the junction held 5 bases outside the gene matches. The CDR3 totals 16 residues. The CDR3 here is CASSLVLSGGAETQYF. For the CDR3, the DNA is TGTGCCAGCAGCTTAGTCCTTAGCGGGGGGGCAGAGACCCAGTACTTC.

The chain combines TRBV6-6 with TRBJ1-1; no clear D gene. This CDR3 has 13 residues. V was cut by 0 bases and J by 5 bases, with 7 bases left in between. Looked up from germline, CDR1 is MNHNY and CDR2 is SVGAGI (reference sequence). Written as DNA, the CDR3 is TGTGCCAGCAGTTACTCGAGGGATACTGAAGCTTTCTTT. Protein: CASSYSRDTEAFF.

This clone has just one count. The chain employs TRBV2 and TRBJ2-5; 10 nucleotides match TRBD1. V lost 5 bases to trimming and J lost 4 bases; unmatched junction nucleotides: 1. Germline values: CDR1 SNHLY, CDR2 FYNNEI. The CDR3 totals 13 residues. For the CDR3, the DNA is TGTGCCAGCAGTAGGACAGGGGGAGAGACCCAGTACTTC. Its protein product is CASSRTGGETQYF.

The chain links TRBV6-5 to TRBJ2-1; TRBD2 aligns across 9 bases. This CDR3 has 14 amino acids. Germline loops: CDR1 MNHEY, CDR2 SVGAGI. After removal of 7 bases from V and 5 bases from J, the junction contained 6 bases not matched to a gene. CDR3 bases: TGTGCCAGCAACCGCCTAGCGGGGAACAATGAGCAGTTCTTC. As protein: CASNRLAGNNEQFF.